The T cell receptor beta chain under discussion was sequenced for a study of blood T cell repertoires in COVID-19. At the level of the study: Acute-phase and convalescent COVID-19 samples originated in the United States, Italy and Spain. PBMCs, B-cell-depleted T cells, or T cells provided the cDNA or gDNA that made up the material.

Authors' processing steps: Estimated nucleated cell counts came from reference gene primer amplification. TCRdb's table, derived via immunoSEQ multiplex PCR, lists solely in-frame clones and lacks some. D and trimming come from the DNA, and the V and J calls and clone size come from that table. The sample includes about 36,000 clones, 85% seen only once; the top ten take around 5%. Germline assignment: CDR1 LGHNA and CDR2 YNFKEQ. The V end was cut by 0 bases, the J end by 8 bases, with 14 bases between. The CDR3 loop spans 15 amino acids. The source is a man aged 45 to 65 with active COVID-19. This chain connects TRBV4-2 to TRBJ1-3; D is unclear. The material sequenced was peripheral blood. CDR3 nucleotides: TGTGCCAGCAGCCAAGACCCACTTAATCAATACACCATATATTTT. Amino acids: CASSQDPLNQYTIYF.